These 25 T cell receptor beta chains were sequenced from one sample in a study of cytomegalovirus exposure and HLA in healthy donors. Assay used: immunoSEQ multiplex PCR; TCRdb lists only in-frame clones, some missing. The sample records about 120,000 clones, roughly 95% being singletons. Sequencing was performed on PBMCs. The receptors originated from a man aged 18 to 30 in good health and CMV-seronegative.

This sequence joins TRBV18 and TRBJ1-2; D perhaps matches TRBD1 (6 bases). The V and J ends lost 5 bases and 10 bases respectively, with 14 bases between them. Looked up from germline, CDR1 is KGHSH and CDR2 is LQKENI. The CDR3 consists of 12 residues. As DNA, the CDR3 is TGTGCCAGCTCATTTTCGACAGGCAACTACACCTTC. Amino acid sequence: CASSFSTGNYTF.

V and J are TRBV6-5 and TRBJ1-1, with 7 nucleotides matching TRBD1. Trimming at V came to 6 bases and at J to 1 base, leaving 8 bases not matched to a gene. In germline, CDR1 is MNHEY, CDR2 SVGAGI. This CDR3 region has 15 residues. CDR3 in DNA: TGTGCCAGCAGCGAAAGACAGGGTGCGAACACTGAAGCTTTCTTT. Residues: CASSERQGANTEAFF.

The chain has TRBV11-3 and TRBJ2-1; TRBD2 is a possible D gene (6 bases). V lost 1 base and J lost 4, with 11 bases in between. The CDR3 totals 15 residues. CDR1 is SGHNT and CDR2 is YENEEA in the germline V gene. The CDR3 sequence is CASSLGRGGYNEQFF. The CDR3 DNA is TGTGCCAGCAGCTTAGGTCGAGGAGGGTACAATGAGCAGTTCTTC.

J is TRBJ2-1 and V is TRBV6-5, with a possible D match to TRBD1 (6 bases). This CDR3 is built from 13 residues. CDR1 is MNHEY and CDR2 is SVGAGI in the germline V gene. The V end lost 2 bases, the J end lost 7 bases, and 9 bases lay between the germline ends. Here the CDR3 DNA reads TGTGCCAGCAGTTACGACAGGCAAAATGAGCAGTTCTTC. Translation: CASSYDRQNEQFF.

J is TRBJ1-1 and V is TRBV7-3; D is unresolved. The CDR3 contains 14 residues. Trimming shortened V by 3 bases and J by 0 bases, and 8 bases separated the two germline ends. Germline V CDR1 and CDR2: SGHTA, FQGTGA. The CDR3: CASSLGFMNTEAFF. The CDR3 nucleotides are TGTGCCAGCAGCTTGGGCTTTATGAACACTGAAGCTTTCTTT.

This chain connects TRBV27 to TRBJ2-7, with 7 bases fitting TRBD1. Losses at the gene ends were 5 bases for V and 3 bases for J; bases not matched to a gene: 7. Germline CDR1 and CDR2: MNHEY and SMNVEV (reference sequence). The CDR3 totals 14 residues. This chain's CDR3 is CASSIGTANYEQYF. The CDR3 coding sequence is TGTGCCAGCAGTATAGGGACAGCCAACTACGAGCAGTACTTC.

J is TRBJ1-5 and V is TRBV29-1; tentative D call: TRBD1 (6 bases). Trimming removed 7 bases at V and 3 bases at J, with 10 bases between. Germline CDR1 SQVTM, CDR2 ANQGSEA. This CDR3 is built from 12 residues. CDR3 residues: CSAGQNNQPQHF. CDR3 nucleotides: TGCAGCGCCGGACAGAACAATCAGCCCCAGCATTTT.

The DNA of the CDR3 is TGTGCCAGCAGCTTAGCGGGAGGGGAAGAGACCCAGTACTTC. Translation gives CASSLAGGEETQYF. V and J are TRBV7-8 and TRBJ2-5, with TRBD2 identical over 7 bases. This CDR3 region has 14 residues. The J segment lost 3 bases and the V segment lost 0 bases, leaving 1 base of the junction unmatched. Looked up from germline, CDR1 is SGHVS and CDR2 is FQNEAQ.

The V call is TRBV5-1, the J call TRBJ2-7, with D possibly matching TRBD2 (5 bases). This CDR3 is 13 amino acids long. V was trimmed by 2 bases and J by 9 bases, leaving 15 bases between them. CDR1 is SGHRS and CDR2 is YFSETQ in the germline V gene. CDR3: CASSFSSEAPQYF. For the CDR3, the DNA is TGCGCCAGCAGCTTCAGTTCGGAGGCGCCGCAGTACTTC.

This clone was detected a few times. The J gene is TRBJ1-2, the V gene TRBV28; D remains unclear. V lost 3 bases to trimming and J lost 2 bases, with 4 bases between them. Looked up from germline, CDR1 is MDHEN and CDR2 is SYDVKM. CDR3 size: 12 residues. Here the CDR3 reads CASSLSNYGYTF. The CDR3 nucleotides read TGTGCCAGCAGTTTGAGCAACTATGGCTACACCTTC.

The rearrangement joins TRBV11-3 to TRBJ2-2, with TRBD1 matching 7 bases. The ends lost 0 bases at V and 3 bases at J; junction bases unmatched: 7. The CDR3 is 17 residues long. Germline V lookup: CDR1 SGHNT, CDR2 YENEEA. CDR3 bases: TGTGCCAGCAGCTTAGAAAGAGGGGGCTTGGACACCGGGGAGCTGTTTTTT. It codes for CASSLERGGLDTGELFF.

The chain uses TRBV7-2 and TRBJ1-2; 9 bases map to TRBD1. The CDR3 totals 15 residues. CDR1 is SGHTA and CDR2 is FQGNSA in the germline V gene. The V gene end was trimmed by 1 base and the J gene end by 2 bases; junction bases not matched to a gene: 2. CDR3: CASSLVGQGNYGYTF. CDR3 nucleotide sequence: TGTGCCAGCAGCTTAGTCGGACAGGGGAACTATGGCTACACCTTC.

J is TRBJ1-5 and V is TRBV28, with D unclear. Germline V lookup: CDR1 MDHEN, CDR2 SYDVKM. The CDR3 is made up of 15 amino acids. V was cut by 2 bases and J by 6 bases, with 14 bases left in between. The CDR3 is CASSLRSGWSQPQHF. The CDR3 DNA follows: TGTGCCAGCAGTTTAAGATCGGGTTGGAGTCAGCCCCAGCATTTT.

The chain has TRBV27 and TRBJ2-2; TRBD2 is a possible D gene (6 bases). V shed 7 bases and J shed 5 bases, with 17 bases lying between them. The germline V gene encodes CDR1 MNHEY and CDR2 SMNVEV (reference sequence). The CDR3 totals 15 residues. The chain's CDR3 is CASNPLGGSTGELFF. Here the CDR3 DNA reads TGTGCCAGCAACCCCCTTGGGGGGTCTACCGGGGAGCTGTTTTTT.

The chain is built from TRBV19 and TRBJ1-1; 7 bases match TRBD1. The CDR3 is 15 amino acids. J gave up 4 bases and V 5 bases, and 10 bases lay outside the gene matches. From germline, CDR1 is LNHDA and CDR2 SQIVND (reference sequence). As DNA, the CDR3 is TGTGCCAGTAGTTTTAAAGGGGGCTGGGGCACTGAAGCTTTCTTT. Amino acid sequence: CASSFKGGWGTEAFF.

CDR3 sequence reads: CASSEWAGTNEKLFF. The CDR3 bases are TGTGCCAGCAGTGAGTGGGCAGGGACTAATGAAAAACTGTTTTTT. This chain links TRBV6-1 with TRBJ1-4, with D possibly matching TRBD1 (5 bases). V was pared by 3 bases and J by 2 bases, with 10 bases between. Germline V lookup: CDR1 MNHNS, CDR2 SASEGT. This CDR3 spans 15 amino acids.

The CDR3: CASSRGTVNTEAFF. The CDR3 DNA reads as TGTGCCAGCAGCCGCGGGACAGTGAACACTGAAGCTTTCTTT. The chain employs TRBV7-8 and TRBJ1-1, with TRBD1 matching 7 bases. This CDR3 has 14 amino acids. Per germline, CDR1 SGHVS and CDR2 FQNEAQ. The ends lost 5 bases at V and 0 bases at J; junction bases unmatched: 3.

The chain links TRBV9 to TRBJ2-3; TRBD1 matches 10 bases. After removal of 3 bases from V and 7 bases from J, the junction contained 17 bases not matched to a gene. CDR3 length: 18 amino acids. Germline V gene sequence: CDR1 SGDLS, CDR2 YYNGEE. The DNA of the CDR3 is TGTGCCAGCAGCGGAGGCCCCAGGGGACAGGGGCCCTCTAATACGCAGTATTTT. As protein: CASSGGPRGQGPSNTQYF.

V usage is TRBV10-3 and J usage is TRBJ2-1; 7 nucleotides match TRBD2. The V gene's germline CDR1 is ENHRY and CDR2 SYGVKD. The CDR3 length is 14 residues. V shed 2 bases and J 2 bases; nucleotides not matched to a gene: 0. CDR3 region: CAISERGAYNEQFF. CDR3 in DNA: TGTGCCATCAGTGAGCGGGGGGCCTACAATGAGCAGTTCTTC.

The chain joins TRBV7-8 to TRBJ2-1, with 12 bases identical to TRBD2. CDR3 length equals 19 residues. Germline-derived CDR1 and CDR2 are SGHVS and FQNEAQ. J lost 4 bases, V lost 5 bases, and 15 bases had no gene match. For the CDR3, the DNA is TGTGCCAGCAGCCACCCCCGAGTGGCTAGCGGGAGGGGGTACAATGAGCAGTTCTTC. As protein: CASSHPRVASGRGYNEQFF.

The chain has TRBV28 and TRBJ1-5, with TRBD1 matching 7 bases. The ends lost 0 bases at V and 4 bases at J; junction bases unmatched: 9. Germline lookup yields CDR1 MDHEN and CDR2 SYDVKM. The CDR3 sequence is 17 residues long. The chain's CDR3 is CASSLWVTRQGNQPQHF. DNA for the CDR3: TGTGCCAGCAGTTTATGGGTCACCAGACAGGGAAATCAGCCCCAGCATTTT.

V is TRBV12-5 and J is TRBJ2-7; 12 bases line up with TRBD1. The V segment lost 1 base and the J segment 6 bases; nucleotides outside the gene matches: 10. This CDR3 contains 17 residues. Germline lookup yields CDR1 LGHNT and CDR2 FRNRAP. In DNA, the CDR3 is TGTGCTAGTGGTTTGGGTCGTATGGGGACAGGGGGCGGCGAGCAGTACTTC. Its protein product is CASGLGRMGTGGGEQYF.

CDR3 DNA: TGTGCCAGCAGCGTAGGGGTAGCGGGATACAATGAGCAGTTCTTC. It encodes CASSVGVAGYNEQFF. V gene TRBV9 combines with J gene TRBJ2-1, with 8 bases identical to TRBD2. Per the germline V gene, CDR1 is SGDLS and CDR2 is YYNGEE. The V gene end was trimmed by 0 bases and the J gene end by 4 bases; junction bases not matched to a gene: 3. The CDR3 extends over 15 amino acids.

Concerning this clone itself: Distinct nucleotide sequences in the sample also encode this CDR3. J is TRBJ2-1 and V is TRBV9, with TRBD2 as a possible D gene (5 bases). V lost 0 bases, J lost 8 bases, and 9 bases lay in between. The CDR3 is made up of 13 amino acids. The germline CDR1 and CDR2 sequences are SGDLS and YYNGEE. The CDR3: CASSVDSGDEQFF. The CDR3 DNA reads TGTGCCAGCAGCGTAGATTCCGGGGATGAGCAGTTCTTC.

V gene TRBV6-5 combines with J gene TRBJ2-7; 7 bases fit TRBD2. The CDR3 runs 15 residues. From germline, CDR1 is MNHEY and CDR2 SVGAGI. Losses at the gene ends were 0 bases for V and 2 bases for J; bases not matched to a gene: 4. The CDR3 spells CASSYSGLPPYEQYF. The CDR3 coding sequence is TGTGCCAGCAGTTACTCGGGACTACCCCCCTACGAGCAGTACTTC.